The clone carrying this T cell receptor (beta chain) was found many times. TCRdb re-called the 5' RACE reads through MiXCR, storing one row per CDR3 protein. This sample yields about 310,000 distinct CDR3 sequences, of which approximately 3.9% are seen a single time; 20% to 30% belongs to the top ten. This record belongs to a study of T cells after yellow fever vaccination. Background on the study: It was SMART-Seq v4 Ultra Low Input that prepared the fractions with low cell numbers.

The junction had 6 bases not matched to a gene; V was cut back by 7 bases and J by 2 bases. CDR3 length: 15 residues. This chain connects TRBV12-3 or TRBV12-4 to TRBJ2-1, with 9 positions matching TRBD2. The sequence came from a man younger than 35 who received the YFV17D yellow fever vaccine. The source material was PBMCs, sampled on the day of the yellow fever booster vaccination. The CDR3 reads CASTQTSGPYNEQFF. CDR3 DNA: TGTGCCAGCACCCAGACTAGCGGACCCTACAATGAGCAGTTCTTC.